The 13 T cell receptor beta chains listed next were all sequenced from one sample in a study of blood T cell repertoires in COVID-19. Measured with immunoSEQ multiplex PCR; TCRdb has only the in-frame clones, and not every one. The sample lists under 300,000 clones; roughly nine tenths were seen once. The sequenced material came from peripheral blood. These receptors all come from a man in his fifties or sixties with acute or convalescent COVID-19.

J is TRBJ2-1 and V is TRBV12-3 or TRBV12-4; the match to TRBD2 covers 8 bases. With 5 bases clipped from V and 13 bases from J, the junction kept 10 bases outside the gene matches. The CDR3 loop spans 13 amino acids. CDR3 DNA sequence: TGTGCCAGCAGTCAGGGGAGGGGACTAGGACAGTTCTTC. Its protein product is CASSQGRGLGQFF.

V and J are TRBV27 and TRBJ2-1, with D unresolved. From germline, CDR1 is MNHEY and CDR2 SMNVEV (reference sequence). The CDR3 spans 16 residues. V lost 0 bases to trimming and J lost 0 bases, with 9 bases between them. CDR3 in DNA: TGTGCCAGCAGTTTATCGGCGGTGAGCTCCTACAATGAGCAGTTCTTC. Encoded protein: CASSLSAVSSYNEQFF.

The chain carries TRBV19 and TRBJ2-7, with 14 positions matching TRBD2. The CDR3 totals 18 residues. Germline V gene sequence: CDR1 LNHDA, CDR2 SQIVND (reference sequence). With V trimmed by 2 bases and J by 2 bases, 8 bases remained unmatched. The CDR3, as DNA: TGTGCCAGTAGTATACATCCGGGACTAGCGGGAGTAACCTACGAGCAGTACTTC. Its translation: CASSIHPGLAGVTYEQYF. The complete variable domain, with remaining parts taken from reference TRBV19 and TRBJ2-7, reads DGGITQSPKYLFRKEGQNVTLSCEQNLNHDAMYWYRQDPGQGLRLIYYSQIVNDFQKGDIAEGYSVSREKKESFPLTVTSAQKNPTAFYLCASSIHPGLAGVTYEQYFGPGTRLTVT.

V is TRBV24-1 and J is TRBJ2-3; tentatively, D is TRBD1 (5 bases). Trimming pared 0 bases from V and 1 base from J, leaving 10 bases between. This CDR3 contains 16 residues. Germline V gives CDR1 KGHDR, CDR2 SFDVKD. In DNA, the CDR3 is TGTGCCACCAGTGATTTGGGGGCAAAGCGCACAGATACGCAGTATTTT. This gives the protein CATSDLGAKRTDTQYF.

V gene TRBV2 combines with J gene TRBJ2-1; 11 nucleotides match TRBD2. The germline gives CDR1 SNHLY, CDR2 FYNNEI. The junction had 7 bases not matched to a gene; V was cut back by 6 bases and J by 6 bases. The length of the CDR3 is 15 residues. The CDR3 spells CASRSLAGVTNEQFF. The CDR3 nucleotides are TGTGCCAGCAGGTCACTAGCGGGAGTAACCAATGAGCAGTTCTTC. The full variable domain, with the rest looked up from reference TRBV2 and TRBJ2-1, is EPEVTQTPSHQVTQMGQEVILRCVPISNHLYFYWYRQILGQKVEFLVSFYNNEISEKSEIFDDQFSVERPDGSNFTLKIRSTKLEDSAMYFCASRSLAGVTNEQFFGPGTRLTVL.

This clone came up once. One junction end disagrees with the germline gene, perhaps due to a read error. This chain links TRBV28 with TRBJ1-3; 8 bases match TRBD1. This CDR3 comprises 16 residues. Germline-derived CDR1 and CDR2 are MDHEN and SYDVKM. CDR3 sequence reads: CASTPPGRGLGDTIYF. The CDR3 bases are TGTGCCAGCACCCCACCGGGCAGGGGGCTTGGAGACACCATATATTTT.

The sample holds a few counts of this clone. The chain recombines TRBV7-2 with TRBJ1-5; no reliable D call. Germline CDR1 SGHTA, CDR2 FQGNSA. The CDR3 is 13 amino acids. V was clipped by 2 bases and J by 3 bases, with 5 bases between them. CDR3 residues: CASSLQDNQPQHF. Written as DNA, the CDR3 is TGTGCCAGCAGCTTACAGGACAATCAGCCCCAGCATTTT.

The CDR3 protein is CSVDEGPGGNTIYF. The DNA for the CDR3 is TGCAGCGTTGACGAAGGCCCAGGAGGAAACACCATATATTTT. The chain uses TRBV29-1 and TRBJ1-3; no clear D gene. The germline V and J ends were trimmed by 3 bases and 4 bases, with 13 bases remaining between them. This CDR3 has 14 residues. Germline V gene lookup returns CDR1 SQVTM and CDR2 ANQGSEA.

About this clone: Different DNA sequences within this sample yield the same CDR3. The chain couples TRBV5-1 to TRBJ1-3; D is uncertain. Germline lookup yields CDR1 SGHRS and CDR2 YFSETQ. The V and J ends lost 0 bases and 0 bases respectively, with 7 bases between them. The CDR3 covers 15 residues. This CDR3 is CASSLGRASGNTIYF. Here the CDR3 DNA reads TGCGCCAGCAGCTTGGGGAGGGCCTCTGGAAACACCATATATTTT. The full variable domain, with the rest looked up from reference TRBV5-1 and TRBJ1-3, is KAGVTQTPRYLIKTRGQQVTLSCSPISGHRSVSWYQQTPGQGLQFLFEYFSETQRNKGNFPGRFSGRQFSNSRSEMNVSTLELGDSALYLCASSLGRASGNTIYFGEGSWLTVV.

This chain links TRBV9 with TRBJ2-2, with TRBD2 matching 10 bases. Germline loops: CDR1 SGDLS, CDR2 YYNGEE. With V trimmed by 2 bases and J by 5 bases, 6 bases remained unmatched. The CDR3 loop spans 16 amino acids. CDR3 residues: CASSVRLAGNTGELFF. As DNA, the CDR3 is TGTGCCAGCAGCGTGAGACTAGCGGGTAATACCGGGGAGCTGTTTTTT.

This sequence joins TRBV19 and TRBJ2-7, with D possibly being TRBD2 (5 bases). Germline V CDR1 and CDR2: LNHDA, SQIVND (reference sequence). This CDR3 spans 15 amino acids. Trimming stripped 8 bases from V and 3 bases from J, with 20 bases between. The CDR3 region is CASGHREFHVYEQYF. The CDR3 region has the DNA TGTGCCAGTGGGCACCGGGAATTTCATGTCTACGAGCAGTACTTC.

The V gene is TRBV7-9, the J gene TRBJ1-1; D unclear. Between the trimmed V and J ends, which lost 5 bases and 7 bases, there was a span of 11 bases. This CDR3 spans 12 amino acids. CDR1 SEHNR and CDR2 FQNEAQ come from the germline V gene (reference sequence). The CDR3 reads CASSPAAIEAFF. The CDR3 coding sequence is TGTGCCAGCAGCCCCGCTGCGATTGAAGCTTTCTTT. The full variable domain, its missing parts supplied by reference TRBV7-9 and TRBJ1-1, is DTGVSQNPRHKITKRGQNVTFRCDPISEHNRLYWYRQTLGQGPEFLTYFQNEAQLEKSRLLSDRFSAERPKGSFSTLEIQRTEQGDSAMYLCASSPAAIEAFFGQGTRLTVV.

This sequence joins TRBV27 and TRBJ2-5; 10 bases are shared with TRBD1. The CDR3 runs to 18 residues. Per the germline V gene, CDR1 is MNHEY and CDR2 is SMNVEV (reference sequence). With V trimmed by 0 bases and J by 2 bases, 9 bases remained unmatched. For the CDR3, the DNA is TGTGCCAGCAGTTTATCGACCTTCCGGGACAGGGGACAAGAGACCCAGTACTTC. It codes for CASSLSTFRDRGQETQYF.